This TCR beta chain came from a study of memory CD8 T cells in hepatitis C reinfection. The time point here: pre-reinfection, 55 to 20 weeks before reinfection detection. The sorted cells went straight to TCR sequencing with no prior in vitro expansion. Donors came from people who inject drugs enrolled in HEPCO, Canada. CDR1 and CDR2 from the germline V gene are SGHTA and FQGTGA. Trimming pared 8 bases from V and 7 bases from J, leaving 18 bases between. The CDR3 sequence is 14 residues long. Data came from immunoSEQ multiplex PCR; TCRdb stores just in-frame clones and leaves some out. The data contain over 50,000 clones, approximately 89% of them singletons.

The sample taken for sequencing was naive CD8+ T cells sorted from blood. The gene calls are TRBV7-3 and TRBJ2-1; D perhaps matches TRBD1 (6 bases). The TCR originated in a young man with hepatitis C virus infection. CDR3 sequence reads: CASSAGVEHNEQFF. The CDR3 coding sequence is TGTGCCAGCTCCGCAGGGGTAGAGCATAATGAGCAGTTCTTC. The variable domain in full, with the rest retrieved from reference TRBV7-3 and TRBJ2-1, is GAGVSQTPSNKVTEKGKYVELRCDPISGHTALYWYRQSLGQGPEFLIYFQGTGAADDSGLPNDRFFAVRPEGSVSTLKIQRTERGDSAVYLCASSAGVEHNEQFFGPGTRLTVL.